This T cell receptor (beta chain) is drawn from a study of OX40 agonist ivuxolimab in advanced cancers. Whole-study context: Hepatocellular carcinoma, melanoma, renal cell or head and neck cancer was diagnosed in the dose-escalation patients.

Excluded were patients having autoimmune disease history or systemic immunosuppression. Profiled with immunoSEQ multiplex PCR; TCRdb holds only in-frame clones, not every one. The sample yields 90,000 or so clones, about 90% seen once. V gave up 5 bases and J gave up 5 bases, with 12 bases separating them. This CDR3 has 13 amino acids. CDR1 and CDR2 (germline): SGHAT, FQNNGV. This sequence originates from an adult with an advanced solid tumor such as melanoma, head and neck, liver or kidney cancer. The source material was CD4+ or CD8+ T cells sorted from blood, sampled in a trial of the OX40 agonist ivuxolimab. This chain joins TRBV11-2 and TRBJ2-5; a weak D match, TRBD2 (5 bases). The CDR3 loop is CASSPGIEETQYF. DNA for the CDR3: TGTGCCAGCAGCCCGGGGATAGAGGAGACCCAGTACTTC.